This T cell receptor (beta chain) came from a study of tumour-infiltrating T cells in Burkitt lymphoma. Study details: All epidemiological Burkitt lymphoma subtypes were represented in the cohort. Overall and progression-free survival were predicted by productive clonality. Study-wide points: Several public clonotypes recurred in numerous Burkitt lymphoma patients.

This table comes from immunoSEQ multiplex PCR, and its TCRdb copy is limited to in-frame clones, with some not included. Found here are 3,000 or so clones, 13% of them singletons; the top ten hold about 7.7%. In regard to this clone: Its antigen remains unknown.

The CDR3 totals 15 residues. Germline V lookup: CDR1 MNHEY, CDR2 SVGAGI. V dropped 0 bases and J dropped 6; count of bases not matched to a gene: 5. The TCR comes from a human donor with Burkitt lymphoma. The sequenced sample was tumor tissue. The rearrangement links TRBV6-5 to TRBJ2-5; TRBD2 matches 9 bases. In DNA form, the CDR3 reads TGTGCCAGCAGTTACTCGGATAGCGGGGGCCAGACCCAGTACTTC. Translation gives CASSYSDSGGQTQYF.